Shown below are 25 T cell receptor beta chains from a single sample sequenced in a study of CD8+ T cells in alopecia areata. Investigators isolated RNA and reverse transcribed it into cDNA to act as the sequencing template. Using immunoSEQ multiplex PCR, the repertoire was profiled, and TCRdb retains in-frame clones only, with some absent. This table has 150,000 or so clones, 65% to 75% appearing once. Specimen: CD8+ T cells sorted from blood, collected at week 0. The receptors were gathered from a human donor with alopecia areata.

This rearrangement joins TRBV7-9 to TRBJ2-7, with a possible D match to TRBD1 (6 bases). From germline, CDR1 is SEHNR and CDR2 FQNEAQ (reference sequence). The CDR3 runs 14 residues. V dropped 1 base and J dropped 1 base, with 8 bases sitting between them. CDR3 in amino acids: CASSLGTESYEQYF. Here the CDR3 DNA reads TGTGCCAGCAGCTTAGGGACAGAGTCCTACGAGCAGTACTTC.

The V and J genes are TRBV13 and TRBJ2-2; D is unclear. This CDR3 has 13 residues. The V gene lost 6 bases and the J gene lost 0 bases, with 5 bases spanning the gap. Germline-derived CDR1 and CDR2 are PRHDT and FYEKMQ (reference sequence). CDR3 in amino acids: CASSRANTGELFF. For the CDR3, the DNA is TGTGCCAGCAGTAGAGCGAACACCGGGGAGCTGTTTTTT.

The chain couples TRBV4-1 to TRBJ2-5; TRBD2 matches 7 bases. This CDR3 has 15 residues. After removal of 2 bases from V and 5 bases from J, the junction contained 8 bases not matched to a gene. Germline V gene sequence: CDR1 MGHRA, CDR2 YSYEKL. For the CDR3, the DNA is TGCGCCAGCAGCCAAACGTCGGGGGGATACGAGACCCAGTACTTC. It encodes CASSQTSGGYETQYF.

The V call is TRBV4-1, the J call TRBJ1-5; D possibly corresponds to TRBD1 (6 bases). CDR3 length equals 13 residues. Looked up from germline, CDR1 is MGHRA and CDR2 is YSYEKL. Between the trimmed V and J ends, which lost 4 bases and 5 bases, there was a span of 9 bases. The CDR3 DNA follows: TGCGCCAGCAGCCTAAAGGGGGATCAGCCCCAGCATTTT. Translated: CASSLKGDQPQHF.

This chain uses TRBV6-5 with TRBJ2-3, with D maybe TRBD2 (5 bases). The CDR3 has 16 amino acids. Between the trimmed V and J ends, which lost 4 bases and 4 bases, there was a span of 18 bases. CDR1 and CDR2 (germline): MNHEY, SVGAGI. CDR3 residues: CASSFYPGSAADTQYF. CDR3 DNA sequence: TGTGCCAGCAGTTTCTATCCTGGGAGTGCAGCAGATACGCAGTATTTT.

This chain uses TRBV13 with TRBJ2-7; TRBD1 is a possible D gene (7 bases). Trimming left V 6 bases short and J 3 bases short, with 18 bases between. CDR1 PRHDT and CDR2 FYEKMQ come from the germline V gene (reference sequence). The CDR3 has 15 amino acids. The CDR3 DNA sequence: TGTGCCAGCAGTACAAAGGGGGCGGGGTACTACGAGCAGTACTTC. Translating gives CASSTKGAGYYEQYF.

The V and J genes are TRBV5-1 and TRBJ2-3; D possibly matches TRBD1 or TRBD2 (5 bases each). V dropped 4 bases and J dropped 4 bases, with 13 bases sitting between them. CDR1 and CDR2 from the germline V gene are SGHRS and YFSETQ. The CDR3 length is 14 residues. The CDR3 DNA sequence: TGCGCCAGCAGCCTCGAACTAGGGGCAGATACGCAGTATTTT. Encoded protein: CASSLELGADTQYF. The full variable domain, in which reference TRBV5-1 and TRBJ2-3 provide the parts outside the CDR3, is KAGVTQTPRYLIKTRGQQVTLSCSPISGHRSVSWYQQTPGQGLQFLFEYFSETQRNKGNFPGRFSGRQFSNSRSEMNVSTLELGDSALYLCASSLELGADTQYFGPGTRLTVL.

This chain connects TRBV25-1 to TRBJ1-4; no firm D call. This CDR3 region has 16 residues. Per the germline V gene, CDR1 is MGHDK and CDR2 is SYGVNS. V dropped 1 base and J dropped 0 bases, with 9 bases sitting between them. The CDR3 region is CASSEFGVATNEKLFF. In DNA, the CDR3 is TGTGCCAGCAGTGAATTCGGGGTAGCAACTAATGAAAAACTGTTTTTT.

This chain joins TRBV27 and TRBJ1-1; D is ambiguous. There are 14 residues in the CDR3. Germline V lookup: CDR1 MNHEY, CDR2 SMNVEV (reference sequence). Trimming took 1 base from V and 7 from J, leaving 13 bases between them. The CDR3 sequence is CASSLLGPTNEAFF. The CDR3 DNA reads TGTGCCAGCAGTTTATTGGGCCCCACCAATGAAGCTTTCTTT.

The chain has TRBV30 and TRBJ1-2, with 9 bases identical to TRBD1. CDR3 size: 12 residues. V shed 3 bases and J 4 bases; nucleotides not matched to a gene: 0. Per germline, CDR1 GTSNPN and CDR2 SVGIG (reference sequence). CDR3 coding DNA: TGTGCCTGGAGGACAGGGGGCTATGGCTACACCTTC. It is translated as CAWRTGGYGYTF.

Here the CDR3 reads CASSAGGEGKLFF. CDR3 DNA sequence: TGTGCCAGCAGCGCAGGGGGCGAAGGAAAACTGTTTTTT. The V and J genes are TRBV9 and TRBJ1-4; 8 bases are shared with TRBD1. Germline CDR1 is SGDLS and CDR2 is YYNGEE. The CDR3 runs to 13 residues. V was pared by 3 bases and J by 10 bases, with 5 bases of the junction left unmatched.

This clone showed up just once. The V call is TRBV12-5, the J call TRBJ2-1; D uncertain. Per the germline V gene, CDR1 is LGHNT and CDR2 is FRNRAP. V shed 7 bases and J shed 1 base, with 14 bases lying between them. The CDR3 loop spans 15 amino acids. CDR3 DNA: TGTGCTAGTGCCTCCACCAGCAATTCCTACAATGAGCAGTTCTTC. This gives the protein CASASTSNSYNEQFF.

The chain uses TRBV7-9 and TRBJ1-2; perhaps TRBD1 as D (6 bases). The ends were cut back, 1 base at V and 3 bases at J, with 12 bases in the middle. Germline-derived CDR1 and CDR2 are SEHNR and FQNEAQ (reference sequence). The CDR3 totals 15 residues. In DNA, the CDR3 is TGTGCCAGCAGCTTAGGATCCGGACAGTACTATGGCTACACCTTC. Its translation: CASSLGSGQYYGYTF. Full variable domain (outside the CDR3, taken from reference TRBV7-9 and TRBJ1-2): DTGVSQNPRHKITKRGQNVTFRCDPISEHNRLYWYRQTLGQGPEFLTYFQNEAQLEKSRLLSDRFSAERPKGSFSTLEIQRTEQGDSAMYLCASSLGSGQYYGYTFGSGTRLTVV.

This sequence joins TRBV4-2 and TRBJ2-3; 8 positions agree with TRBD1. The CDR3 runs to 16 residues. J gave up 1 base and V 2 bases, and 5 bases lay outside the gene matches. Germline assignment: CDR1 LGHNA and CDR2 YNFKEQ. CDR3 in DNA: TGTGCCAGCAGCCAAAACAGGGGACAGGGCACAGATACGCAGTATTTT. This encodes CASSQNRGQGTDTQYF.

The V and J genes are TRBV10-3 and TRBJ2-7; possibly TRBD1 for D (5 bases). V dropped 2 bases and J dropped 6 bases, with 20 bases sitting between them. The CDR3 loop spans 16 amino acids. Germline CDR1 and CDR2: ENHRY and SYGVKD. The CDR3 DNA sequence: TGTGCCATCAGTGAGCGAGTTACTGCCGCTACAGGCGAGCAGTACTTC. Encoded protein: CAISERVTAATGEQYF.

The V call is TRBV7-8, the J call TRBJ2-1; TRBD1 might be the D (5 bases). The CDR3 runs 17 residues. Trimming pared 1 base from V and 1 base from J, leaving 14 bases between. CDR1 is SGHVS, CDR2 FQNEAQ, per germline. Here the CDR3 reads CASSLEGAVPSYNEQFF. The CDR3 nucleotides are TGTGCCAGCAGCTTAGAAGGGGCTGTCCCGTCCTACAATGAGCAGTTCTTC. The full variable domain, with the rest looked up from reference TRBV7-8 and TRBJ2-1, is GAGVSQSPRYKVAKRGQDVALRCDPISGHVSLFWYQQALGQGPEFLTYFQNEAQLDKSGLPSDRFFAERPEGSVSTLKIQRTQQEDSAVYLCASSLEGAVPSYNEQFFGPGTRLTVL.

This sequence joins TRBV7-9 and TRBJ2-5; 9 nucleotides align to TRBD2. The CDR3 runs 18 residues. The V gene end was trimmed by 2 bases and the J gene end by 4 bases; junction bases not matched to a gene: 14. Germline CDR1 is SEHNR and CDR2 is FQNEAQ (reference sequence). CDR3 amino acids: CASSLFPRESGGRETQYF. CDR3 DNA sequence: TGTGCCAGCAGCTTATTCCCCAGGGAGAGCGGGGGGCGAGAGACCCAGTACTTC.

The chain links TRBV7-9 to TRBJ2-2; possibly TRBD2 for D (5 bases). The CDR3 spans 15 residues. V lost 4 bases, J lost 4 bases, and 13 bases lay in between. CDR1 is SEHNR and CDR2 is FQNEAQ in the germline V gene (reference sequence). CDR3 amino acids: CASSSDSNPTGELFF. The CDR3 region has the DNA TGTGCCAGCAGCTCGGACTCGAACCCCACCGGGGAGCTGTTTTTT.

In this sample, this clone turned up a few times. A junction boundary mismatches the germline segment, possibly from a read error. The CDR3, as DNA: TGTGCTAGCAGCCCAGGCGGCAGGGTGACCGGGGAGCTGTTTTTT. Its protein is CASSPGGRVTGELFF. The rearrangement uses TRBV7-7 and TRBJ2-2, with a tentative D call TRBD1 (5 bases). The CDR3 is 15 residues long. Germline assignment: CDR1 SSHAT and CDR2 FNYEAQ (reference sequence). Full variable domain (missing parts from reference TRBV7-7 and TRBJ2-2): GAGVSQSPRYKVTKRGQDVTLRCDPISSHATLYWYQQALGQGPEFLTYFNYEAQPDKSGLPSDRFSAERPEGSISTLTIQRTEQRDSAMYRCASSPGGRVTGELFFGEGSRLTVL.

The V call is TRBV29-1, the J call TRBJ2-1, with D perhaps TRBD2 (6 bases). The V end was cut by 4 bases, the J end by 6 bases, with 13 bases between. The CDR3 is 13 amino acids. Germline loops: CDR1 SQVTM, CDR2 ANQGSEA. The CDR3 loop reads CSVGSGGSNEQFF. CDR3 in DNA: TGCAGCGTTGGGAGTGGGGGGAGCAATGAGCAGTTCTTC.

The count of this clone is one. The chain carries TRBV9 and TRBJ2-2; no reliable D call. CDR1 is SGDLS, CDR2 YYNGEE, per germline. The length of the CDR3 is 14 residues. Trimming pared 3 bases from V and 5 bases from J, leaving 11 bases between. The CDR3: CASSAPLQTGELFF. For the CDR3, the DNA is TGTGCCAGCAGCGCTCCCCTCCAAACCGGGGAGCTGTTTTTT.

This chain uses TRBV2 with TRBJ2-3; possible D gene TRBD2, 5 bases. V was trimmed by 2 bases and J by 5 bases, leaving 8 bases between them. The germline CDR1 and CDR2 sequences are SNHLY and FYNNEI. The CDR3 is 13 amino acids. The CDR3 sequence: CASSELALDTQYF. In DNA, the CDR3 is TGTGCCAGCAGTGAACTAGCTCTAGATACGCAGTATTTT.

In nucleotides, the CDR3 is TGTGCCAGCAGCTCCCGAATCTACGAGCAGTACTTC. Translated, it gives CASSSRIYEQYF. The genes are TRBV13 and TRBJ2-7; D is unresolved. Germline CDR1 reads PRHDT; CDR2 reads FYEKMQ (reference sequence). This CDR3 is built from 12 residues. V was trimmed by 4 bases and J by 3 bases, leaving 7 bases between them.

As for this clone: The junction shows a germline mismatch at one end, possibly a read error. The rearrangement joins TRBV29-1 to TRBJ2-2; the D gene could be TRBD1 or TRBD2 (6 bases each). CDR3 length: 12 residues. Germline CDR1 and CDR2: SQVTM and ANQGSEA. The CDR3 DNA is TGCAGCGTATACACAGGGATCGGGGGGCTGTTTTTT. Translation gives CSVYTGIGGLFF.

In its sample, this clone was seen a few times. This sequence joins TRBV27 and TRBJ2-5, with D maybe TRBD2 (5 bases). The V gene lost 3 bases and the J gene lost 3 bases, with 8 bases spanning the gap. The CDR3 runs to 13 residues. Germline V gives CDR1 MNHEY, CDR2 SMNVEV (reference sequence). Here the CDR3 reads CASSFLGEETQYF. The CDR3 nucleotides read TGTGCCAGCAGTTTTCTCGGGGAAGAGACCCAGTACTTC.